This T cell receptor (beta chain) was sequenced for a study of T cell responses to AZD1222 COVID-19 vaccine. V was trimmed by 0 bases and J by 0 bases, leaving 12 bases between them. The CDR3 has 17 residues. CDR1 and CDR2 (germline): LNHNV, YYDKDF (reference sequence). Assay: immunoSEQ multiplex PCR; the TCRdb copy retains only in-frame clones and omits some. The sample has 190,000 or so clones, roughly nine tenths seen once. This TCR was sampled from an adult who received the AZD1222 COVID-19 vaccine. V gene TRBV15 combines with J gene TRBJ1-3; D ambiguous. The sample was peripheral blood, taken 28 days after the second AZD1222 dose. The DNA for the CDR3 is TGTGCCACCAGCAGAGATCGTACAGTCGTCTCTGGAAACACCATATATTTT. Translation gives CATSRDRTVVSGNTIYF.